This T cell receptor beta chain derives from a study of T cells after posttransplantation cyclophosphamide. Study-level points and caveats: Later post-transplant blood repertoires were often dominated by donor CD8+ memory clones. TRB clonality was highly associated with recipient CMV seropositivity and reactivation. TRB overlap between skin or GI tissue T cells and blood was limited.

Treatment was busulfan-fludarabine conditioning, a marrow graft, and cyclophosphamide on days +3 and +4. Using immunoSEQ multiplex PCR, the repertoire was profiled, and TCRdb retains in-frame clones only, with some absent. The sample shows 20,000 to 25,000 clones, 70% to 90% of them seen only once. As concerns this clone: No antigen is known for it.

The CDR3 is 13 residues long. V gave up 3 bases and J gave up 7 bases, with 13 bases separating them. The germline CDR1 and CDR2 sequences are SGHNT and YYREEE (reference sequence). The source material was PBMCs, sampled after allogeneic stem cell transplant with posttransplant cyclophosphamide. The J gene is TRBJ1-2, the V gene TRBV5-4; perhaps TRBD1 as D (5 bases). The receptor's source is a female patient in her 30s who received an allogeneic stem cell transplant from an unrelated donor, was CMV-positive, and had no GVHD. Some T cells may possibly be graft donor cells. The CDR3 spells CASSSGLSGGYTF. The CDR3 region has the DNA TGTGCCAGCAGCTCGGGACTGAGCGGTGGCTACACCTTC.